This TCR beta chain is drawn from a study of shared clonotypes between healthy human individuals. Study-wide findings and caveats: Sequencing depth was expected to influence donor clonotype sharing.

In the case of this clone: As yet, its antigen is unknown.

The CDR3 runs to 13 residues. CDR1 SGHVS and CDR2 FQNEAQ come from the germline V gene. V was cut by 5 bases and J by 6 bases, with 11 bases left in between. In the original analysis: In the immunoSEQ data, sequences were junction-only and lacked quality scores, so filtering differed. Assay: immunoSEQ multiplex PCR; the TCRdb copy retains only in-frame clones and omits some. V and J calls and clone size are copied from that table; D and trimming were computed from the DNA. Here the sample spans 2 million to 3 million clones, roughly 93% being singletons. Each sample came from a Caucasian adult donor living in Nashville, Tennessee. Into CD45RA+ naive and CD45RA-negative memory subsets, the CD4+ cells were split.

This TCR came from a man aged 18 to 29 in good health. Some clones in this sample may be carry-over from other donors' samples. The sequenced material came from naive CD4+ T cells from PBMCs. This sample's subset: CD45RA+ positively selected. The chain couples TRBV7-8 to TRBJ1-5; D is unresolved. CDR3 DNA sequence: TGTGCCAGCAGCGGCGGGAGGGTTCAGCCCCAGCATTTT. Protein sequence: CASSGGRVQPQHF.